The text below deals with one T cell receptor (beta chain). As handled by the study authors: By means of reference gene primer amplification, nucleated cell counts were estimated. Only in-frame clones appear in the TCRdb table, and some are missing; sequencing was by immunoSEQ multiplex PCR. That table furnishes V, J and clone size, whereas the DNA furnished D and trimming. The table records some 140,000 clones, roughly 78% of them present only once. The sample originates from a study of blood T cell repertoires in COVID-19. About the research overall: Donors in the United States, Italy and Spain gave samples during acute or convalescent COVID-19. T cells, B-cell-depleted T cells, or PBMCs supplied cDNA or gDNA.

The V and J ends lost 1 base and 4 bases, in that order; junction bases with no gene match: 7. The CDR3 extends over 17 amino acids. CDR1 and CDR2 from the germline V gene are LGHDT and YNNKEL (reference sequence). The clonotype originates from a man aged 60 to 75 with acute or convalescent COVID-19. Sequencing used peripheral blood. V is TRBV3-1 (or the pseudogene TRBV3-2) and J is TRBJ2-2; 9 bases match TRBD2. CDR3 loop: CASSQGSSGRVTGELFF. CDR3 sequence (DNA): TGTGCCAGCAGCCAAGGAAGTAGCGGGAGAGTCACCGGGGAGCTGTTTTTT.